These T cell receptor beta chains were read from a single sample in a study of T cell repertoires in cytomegalovirus infection. TCRdb called the reads again in MiXCR, with one record for every CDR3 protein. The sample records some 180,000 distinct CDR3 sequences, about 20% being singletons. Material: PBMCs. Source of these receptors: a human donor in good health (CMV status not recorded). Some clones in this sample may be carry-over from other donors' samples. The CDR3 runs from the conserved cysteine through the conserved F or W. A D gene is named only where the DNA matches it firmly. A clone size is listed for some rows: how often the clone was seen (once, few, many), or a class if it is expanded.

TRBJ2-2 TRBV7-2 many TRBD1 TGTGCCAGCAGCCGAGGGTGGACAGGGGGCACCGGGGAGCTGTTTTTT CASSRGWTGGTGELFF
TRBJ1-5 TRBV12-3/TRBV12-4 - - TGTGCCAGCAGTTTGCCCTGGGAAGGGGGGGGAGACAATCAGCCCCAGCATTTT CASSLPWEGGGDNQPQHF
TRBJ2-1 TRBV19 - TRBD2 TGTGCCAGTAGTAACCTACCTAGCGGGAGGGCCAAAAATGAGCAGTTCTTC CASSNLPSGRAKNEQFF
TRBJ2-7 TRBV7-2 - TRBD2 TGTGCCAGCAGCAACCCAGCGGGGGGATCCTACGAGCAGTACTTC CASSNPAGGSYEQYF
TRBJ2-2 TRBV5-4 few - TGTGCCAGCAGCTTGCCCCCACGTTCGAACACCGGGGAGCTGTTTTTT CASSLPPRSNTGELFF
TRBJ2-1 TRBV13 few - TGCGCCAGCAGCATCGAGGGCAATGAGCAGTTCTTC CASSIEGNEQFF
TRBJ1-1 TRBV18 - - TGTGCCAGCTCACCAACGAAGCAGGGGAGCACTGAAGCTTTCTTT CASSPTKQGSTEAFF
TRBJ1-1 TRBV5-1 many - TGCGCCAGCAGATGGGGGGGGGAGAACACTGAAGCTTTCTTT CASRWGGENTEAFF
TRBJ1-1 TRBV12-3/TRBV12-4 - TRBD1 TGTGCCAGCAGTAAACAGGGGTGGCCTGAAGCTTTCTTT CASSKQGWPEAFF
TRBJ1-5 TRBV27 - TRBD1 TGTGCCAGCAGTGCGACAGGGGCTGGCAATCAGCCCCAGCATTTT CASSATGAGNQPQHF
TRBJ2-5 TRBV20-1 - TRBD2 TGCAGTGCTAGCCTAACGGGGGGGGATGAGACCCAGTACTTC CSASLTGGDETQYF
TRBJ1-1 TRBV12-3/TRBV12-4 few - TGTGCCAGCGTAGAAGGGGCCGGGGGTAACACTGAAGCTTTCTTT CASVEGAGGNTEAFF
TRBJ2-1 TRBV6-2/TRBV6-3 - TRBD2 TGTGCCAGCAGTTACTCTCGTAGCGGGCCCTACAATGAGCAGTTCTTC CASSYSRSGPYNEQFF
TRBJ2-1 TRBV20-1 - - TGCAGTGCTAGAGATCTTGGACAGTACAATGAGCAGTTCTTC CSARDLGQYNEQFF
TRBJ2-3 TRBV7-2 many - TGTGCCAGCAGCTTGGGCGGAACCAGCGATACGCAGTATTTT CASSLGGTSDTQYF
TRBJ2-5 TRBV7-2 many TRBD1 TGTGCCAGCAGCCCCTGGACAGGGGGCGCCGAGACCCAGTACTTC CASSPWTGGAETQYF
TRBJ1-1 TRBV11-3 many - TGTGCCAGCAGCTTAAGGATGTGGGGAGGGGAGACTGAAGCTTTCTTT CASSLRMWGGETEAFF
TRBJ2-1 TRBV11-2 many - TGTGCCAGCAGCGTTAGCGGTTTCGAGCATGAGCAGTTCTTC CASSVSGFEHEQFF
TRBJ2-1 TRBV12-3/TRBV12-4 - - TGTGCCAGCAGTTTACGGGTGAATGAGCAGTTCTTC CASSLRVNEQFF
TRBJ1-6 TRBV20-1 many TRBD1 TGCAGTGCTAGCCAGGGACAGGGCAGCTTTTCACCCCTCCACTTT CSASQGQGSFSPLHF
TRBJ1-5 TRBV19 few - TGTGCCAGTAGTATAGGACAGGCGAACCATCAGCCCCAGCATTTT CASSIGQANHQPQHF
TRBJ1-2 TRBV7-4 - TRBD1 TGTGCCAGCAGCTCGGGACAGGAACTCTATGGCTACACCTTC CASSSGQELYGYTF
TRBJ1-2 TRBV15 - - TGTGCCACCGGGGTTAGGGACTATGGCTACACCTTC CATGVRDYGYTF
TRBJ2-4 TRBV12-5 - TRBD2 TGTGCTAGTGGTCCAAAACAGGGCGCGGGGGGGAACATTCAGTACTTC CASGPKQGAGGNIQYF
TRBJ2-1 TRBV6-1 few - TGTGCCAGCGAAGCAGGGTGGGGTGTCAATGAGCAGTTCTTC CASEAGWGVNEQFF
TRBJ2-2 TRBV19 - TRBD1 TGTGCCAGTGGCCGGGACAGGGGTACCGGGGAGCTGTTTTTT CASGRDRGTGELFF
TRBJ1-4 TRBV5-1 - - TGCGCCAGCAGCTTTGGACACTCGGAGGAAAAACTGTTTTTT CASSFGHSEEKLFF
TRBJ2-1 TRBV5-1 - TRBD2 TGCGCCAGCAGCTTCTCTAGCGGGAGGTTGTTGAATGAGCAGTTCTTC CASSFSSGRLLNEQFF
TRBJ2-6 TRBV7-2 many - TGTGCCAGCAGCCCCTTCCCAGTGGGGGCCAACGTCCTGACTTTC CASSPFPVGANVLTF